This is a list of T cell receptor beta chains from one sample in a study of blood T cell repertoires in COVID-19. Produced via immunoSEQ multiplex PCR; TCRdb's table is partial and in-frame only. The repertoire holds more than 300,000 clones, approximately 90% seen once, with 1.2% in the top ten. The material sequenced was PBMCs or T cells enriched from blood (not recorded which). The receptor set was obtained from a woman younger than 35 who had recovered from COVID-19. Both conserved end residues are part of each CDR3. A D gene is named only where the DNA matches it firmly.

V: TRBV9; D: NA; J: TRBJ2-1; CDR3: CASSVATRGGEQFF
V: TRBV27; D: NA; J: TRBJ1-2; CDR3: CARRPNYGYTF
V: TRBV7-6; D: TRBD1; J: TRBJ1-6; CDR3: CASSLETGLNSPLHF
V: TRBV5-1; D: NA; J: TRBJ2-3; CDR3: CASSLEAFSDTQYF
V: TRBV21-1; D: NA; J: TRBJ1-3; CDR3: CASSKRGGEGDVYSGNTIYF
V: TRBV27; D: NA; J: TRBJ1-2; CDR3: CASSLSGIGGYGYTF
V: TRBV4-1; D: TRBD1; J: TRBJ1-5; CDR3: CASSHQTGIDQPQHF
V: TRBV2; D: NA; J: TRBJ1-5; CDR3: CASTREAVGQPQHF
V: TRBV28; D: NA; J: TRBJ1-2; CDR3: CASSPNRDIDYGYTF
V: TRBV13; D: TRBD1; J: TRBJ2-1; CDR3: CASSPGQGRDEQFF
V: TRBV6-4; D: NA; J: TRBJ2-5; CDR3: CASSDMQGETQYF
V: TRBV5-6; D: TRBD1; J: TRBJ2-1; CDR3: CASSRQDRSYNEQFF
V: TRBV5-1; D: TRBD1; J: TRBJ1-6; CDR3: CASSWTGNNSPLHF
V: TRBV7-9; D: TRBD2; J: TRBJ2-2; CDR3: CASNPGGNTGELFF
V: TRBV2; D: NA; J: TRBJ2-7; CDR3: CASSEQNPSYEQYF
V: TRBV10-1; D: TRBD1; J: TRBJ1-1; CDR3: CASSPGTANTEAFF